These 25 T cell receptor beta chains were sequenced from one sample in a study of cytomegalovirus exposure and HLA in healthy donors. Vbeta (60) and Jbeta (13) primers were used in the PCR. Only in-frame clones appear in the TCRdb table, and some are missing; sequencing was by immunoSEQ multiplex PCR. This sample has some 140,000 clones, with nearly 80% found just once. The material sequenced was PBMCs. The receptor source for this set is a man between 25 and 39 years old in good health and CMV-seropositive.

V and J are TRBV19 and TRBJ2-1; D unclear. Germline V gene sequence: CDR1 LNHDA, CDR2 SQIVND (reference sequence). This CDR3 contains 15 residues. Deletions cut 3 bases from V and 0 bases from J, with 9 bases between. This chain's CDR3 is CASSIGLASYNEQFF. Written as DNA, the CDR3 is TGTGCCAGTAGTATTGGGTTAGCCTCCTACAATGAGCAGTTCTTC.

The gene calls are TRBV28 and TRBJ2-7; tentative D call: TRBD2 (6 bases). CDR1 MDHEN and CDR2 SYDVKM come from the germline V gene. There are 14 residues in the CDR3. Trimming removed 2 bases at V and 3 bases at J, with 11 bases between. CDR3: CASSLPGAVYEQYF. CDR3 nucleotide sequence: TGTGCCAGCAGTTTACCGGGAGCGGTCTACGAGCAGTACTTC.

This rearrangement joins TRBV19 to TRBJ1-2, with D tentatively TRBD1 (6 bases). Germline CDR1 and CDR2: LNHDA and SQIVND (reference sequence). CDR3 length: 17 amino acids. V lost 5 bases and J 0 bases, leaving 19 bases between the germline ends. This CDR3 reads CASSFRDTLYANYGYTF. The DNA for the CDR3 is TGTGCCAGTAGTTTCCGGGACACGTTATACGCTAACTATGGCTACACCTTC.

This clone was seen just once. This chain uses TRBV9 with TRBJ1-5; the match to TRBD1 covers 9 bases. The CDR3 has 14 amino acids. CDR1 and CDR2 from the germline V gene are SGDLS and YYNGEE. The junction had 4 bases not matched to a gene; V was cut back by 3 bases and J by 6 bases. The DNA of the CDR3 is TGTGCCAGCAGCGCCGGACAGGGGTTTCAGCCCCAGCATTTT. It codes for CASSAGQGFQPQHF.

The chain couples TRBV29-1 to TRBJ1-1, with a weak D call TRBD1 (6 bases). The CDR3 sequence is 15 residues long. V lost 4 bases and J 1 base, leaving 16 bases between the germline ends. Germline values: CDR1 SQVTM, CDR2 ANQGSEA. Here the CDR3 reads CSVGNRVFANTEAFF. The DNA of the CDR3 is TGCAGCGTTGGTAACAGGGTATTCGCGAACACTGAAGCTTTCTTT. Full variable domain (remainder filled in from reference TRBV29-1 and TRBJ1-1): SAVISQKPSRDICQRGTSLTIQCQVDSQVTMMFWYRQQPGQSLTLIATANQGSEATYESGFVIDKFPISRPNLTFSTLTVSNMSPEDSSIYLCSVGNRVFANTEAFFGQGTRLTVV.

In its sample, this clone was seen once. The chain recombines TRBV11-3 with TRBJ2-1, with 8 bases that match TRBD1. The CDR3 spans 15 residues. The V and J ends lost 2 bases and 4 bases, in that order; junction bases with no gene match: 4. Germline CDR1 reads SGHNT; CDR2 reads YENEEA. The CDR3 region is CASSLTDRAYNEQFF. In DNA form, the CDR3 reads TGTGCCAGCAGCTTAACGGACAGGGCTTACAATGAGCAGTTCTTC.

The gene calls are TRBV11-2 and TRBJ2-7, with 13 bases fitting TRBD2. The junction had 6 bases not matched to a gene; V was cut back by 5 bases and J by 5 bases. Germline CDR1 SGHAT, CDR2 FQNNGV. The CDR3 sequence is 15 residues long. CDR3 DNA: TGTGCCAGCAGCCCAGGACTAGCGGGAGAAAACGAGCAGTACTTC. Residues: CASSPGLAGENEQYF.

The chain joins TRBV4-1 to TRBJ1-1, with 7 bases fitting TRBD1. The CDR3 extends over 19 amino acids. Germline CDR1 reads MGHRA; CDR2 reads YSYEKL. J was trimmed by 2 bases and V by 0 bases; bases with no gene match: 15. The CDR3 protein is CASSQDPGGYLDRNTEAFF. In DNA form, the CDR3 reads TGCGCCAGCAGCCAAGACCCAGGGGGTTATCTTGACAGAAACACTGAAGCTTTCTTT.

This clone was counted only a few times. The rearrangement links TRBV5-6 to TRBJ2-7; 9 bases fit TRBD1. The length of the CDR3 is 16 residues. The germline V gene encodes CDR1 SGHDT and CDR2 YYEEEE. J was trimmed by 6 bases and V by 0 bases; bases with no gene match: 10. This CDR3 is CASSLAGTGIRGEQYF. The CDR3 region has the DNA TGTGCCAGCAGCTTGGCGGGGACAGGGATCAGAGGCGAGCAGTACTTC.

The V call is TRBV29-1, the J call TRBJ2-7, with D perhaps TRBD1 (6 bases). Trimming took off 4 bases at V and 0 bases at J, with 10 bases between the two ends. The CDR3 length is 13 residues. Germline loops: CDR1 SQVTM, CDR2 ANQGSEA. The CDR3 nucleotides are TGCAGCGTTGTTACAGGGAGCTCCTACGAGCAGTACTTC. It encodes CSVVTGSSYEQYF.

The CDR3 nucleotides read TGCGCCAGCAGTGAGGGGACTAGCGGGAGTTTTACGCAGTATTTT. Translating gives CASSEGTSGSFTQYF. The V and J genes are TRBV10-2 and TRBJ2-3; 14 nucleotides align to TRBD2. J lost 8 bases, V lost 2 bases, and 3 bases had no gene match. This CDR3 comprises 15 residues. Germline CDR1 WSHSY, CDR2 SAAADI.

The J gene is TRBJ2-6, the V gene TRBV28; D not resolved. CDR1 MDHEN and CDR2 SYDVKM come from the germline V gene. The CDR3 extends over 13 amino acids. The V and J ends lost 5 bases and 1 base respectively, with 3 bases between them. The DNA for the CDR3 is TGTGCCAGCAGTGTATCTGGGGCCAACGTCCTGACTTTC. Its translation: CASSVSGANVLTF.

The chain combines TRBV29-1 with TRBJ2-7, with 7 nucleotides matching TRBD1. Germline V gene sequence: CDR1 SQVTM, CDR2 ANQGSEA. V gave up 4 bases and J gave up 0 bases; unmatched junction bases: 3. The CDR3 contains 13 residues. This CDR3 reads CSVGGGSSYEQYF. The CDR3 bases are TGCAGCGTTGGAGGGGGCTCCTCCTACGAGCAGTACTTC.

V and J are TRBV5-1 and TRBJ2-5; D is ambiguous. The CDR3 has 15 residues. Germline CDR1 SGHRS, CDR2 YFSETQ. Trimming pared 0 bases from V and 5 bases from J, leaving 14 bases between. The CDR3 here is CASSLAVSSLETQYF. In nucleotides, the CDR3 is TGCGCCAGCAGCTTGGCTGTTAGCTCTTTGGAGACCCAGTACTTC.

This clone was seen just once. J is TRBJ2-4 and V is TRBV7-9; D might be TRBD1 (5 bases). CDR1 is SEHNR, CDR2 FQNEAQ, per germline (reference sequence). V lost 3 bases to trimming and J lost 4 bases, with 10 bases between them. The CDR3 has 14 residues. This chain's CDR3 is CASSFPGPKNIQYF. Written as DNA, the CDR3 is TGTGCCAGCAGCTTTCCAGGGCCAAAAAACATTCAGTACTTC.

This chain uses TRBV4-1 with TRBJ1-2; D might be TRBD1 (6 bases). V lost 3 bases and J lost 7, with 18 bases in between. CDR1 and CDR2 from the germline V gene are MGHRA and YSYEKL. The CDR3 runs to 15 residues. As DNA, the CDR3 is TGCGCCAGCAGCCAGGGATTAAGACAGGACGCTGGCTACACCTTC. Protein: CASSQGLRQDAGYTF.

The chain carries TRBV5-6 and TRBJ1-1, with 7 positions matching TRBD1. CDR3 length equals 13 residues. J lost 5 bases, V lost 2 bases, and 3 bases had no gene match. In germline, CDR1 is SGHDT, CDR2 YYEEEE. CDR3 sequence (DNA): TGTGCCAGCAGCTTTAGGGGGCGGACTGAAGCTTTCTTT. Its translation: CASSFRGRTEAFF. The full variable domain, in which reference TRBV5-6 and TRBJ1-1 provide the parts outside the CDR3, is DAGVTQSPTHLIKTRGQQVTLRCSPKSGHDTVSWYQQALGQGPQFIFQYYEEEERQRGNFPDRFSGHQFPNYSSELNVNALLLGDSALYLCASSFRGRTEAFFGQGTRLTVV.

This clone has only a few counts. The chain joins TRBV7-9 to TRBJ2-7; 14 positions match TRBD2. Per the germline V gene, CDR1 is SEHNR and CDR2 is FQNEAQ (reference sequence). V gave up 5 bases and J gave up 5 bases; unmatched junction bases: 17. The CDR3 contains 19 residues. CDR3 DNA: TGTGCCAGCAGCCCTATAGCCGGGACTAGCGGGGGCTACGGCCACGAGCAGTACTTC. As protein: CASSPIAGTSGGYGHEQYF.

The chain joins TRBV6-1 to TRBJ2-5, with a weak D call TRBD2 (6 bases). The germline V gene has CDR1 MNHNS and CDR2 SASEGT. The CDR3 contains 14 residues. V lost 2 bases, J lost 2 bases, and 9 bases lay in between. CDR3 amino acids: CASSELGGQETQYF. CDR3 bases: TGTGCCAGCAGTGAATTGGGGGGTCAAGAGACCCAGTACTTC.

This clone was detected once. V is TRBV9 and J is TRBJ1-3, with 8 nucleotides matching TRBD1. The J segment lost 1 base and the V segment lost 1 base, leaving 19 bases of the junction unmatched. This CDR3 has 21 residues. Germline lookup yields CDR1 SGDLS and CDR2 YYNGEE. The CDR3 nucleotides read TGTGCCAGCAGCGTACCACTCCGGGACAGGACGAGGGGGGGGTCTGGAAACACCATATATTTT. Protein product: CASSVPLRDRTRGGSGNTIYF.

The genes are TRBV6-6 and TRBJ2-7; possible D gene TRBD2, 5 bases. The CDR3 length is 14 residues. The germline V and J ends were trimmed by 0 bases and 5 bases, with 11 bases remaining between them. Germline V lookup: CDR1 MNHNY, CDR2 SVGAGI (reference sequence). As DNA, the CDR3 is TGTGCCAGCAGTTACTCGGGGAGCAGAAACGAGCAGTACTTC. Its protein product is CASSYSGSRNEQYF.

CDR3 nucleotides: TGTGCCAGCAGTTGGGGACAGGCGGACTACGAGCAGTACTTC. Residues: CASSWGQADYEQYF. This chain uses TRBV5-5 with TRBJ2-5, with 8 bases matching TRBD1. The J call may be faulty, since TRBJ2-7 better matches the DNA end. Germline V gene lookup returns CDR1 SGHKS and CDR2 YYEKEE (reference sequence). The CDR3 totals 14 residues.

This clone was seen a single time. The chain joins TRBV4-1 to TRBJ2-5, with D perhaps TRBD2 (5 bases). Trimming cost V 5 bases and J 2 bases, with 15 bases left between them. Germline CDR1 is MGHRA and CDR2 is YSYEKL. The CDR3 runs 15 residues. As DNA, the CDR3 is TGCGCCAGCAGCAACAGCCGGGAAGCACAAGAGACCCAGTACTTC. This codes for CASSNSREAQETQYF.

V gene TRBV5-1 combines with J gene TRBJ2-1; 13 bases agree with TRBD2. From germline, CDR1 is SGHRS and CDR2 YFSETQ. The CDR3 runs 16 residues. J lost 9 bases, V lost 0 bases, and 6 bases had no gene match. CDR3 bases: TGCGCCAGCAGCTTGGGTACTAGCGGGAGGGCCGGTGAGCAGTTCTTC. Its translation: CASSLGTSGRAGEQFF.

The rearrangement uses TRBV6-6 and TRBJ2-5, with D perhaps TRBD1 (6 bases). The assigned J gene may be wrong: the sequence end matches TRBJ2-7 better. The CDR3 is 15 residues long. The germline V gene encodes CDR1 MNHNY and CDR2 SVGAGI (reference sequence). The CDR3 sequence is CASSPSGDQAYEQYF. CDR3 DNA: TGTGCCAGCAGTCCCTCAGGGGACCAGGCCTACGAGCAGTACTTC.